This T cell receptor (beta chain) was found in a study of blood T cell repertoires in COVID-19. At the level of the study: Acute and convalescent COVID-19 specimens originated in the United States, Italy and Spain.

Recruitment covered roughly 24 US areas and drew participants whose ages spanned roughly 18 to 89 years. Categorization into cohorts depended on clinical history that participants reported. The V end was cut by 3 bases, the J end by 9 bases, with 15 bases between. Germline V gives CDR1 SGHAT, CDR2 FQNNGV. The CDR3 is 15 amino acids. Clones were read by immunoSEQ multiplex PCR, and TCRdb kept only the in-frame ones, dropping some. The sample includes roughly 150,000 clones, approximately 86% of them seen just once. V is TRBV11-2 and J is TRBJ1-6; D possibly corresponds to TRBD1 (6 bases). The source is a woman aged 35 to 49 who had recovered from COVID-19. Sequencing input: PBMCs or T cells enriched from blood (not recorded which). CDR3 amino acids: CASSFFGQSVSPLHF. The DNA for the CDR3 is TGTGCCAGCAGCTTTTTCGGACAGTCCGTTTCACCCCTCCACTTT. Looking up the rest from reference TRBV11-2 and TRBJ1-6 gives the full variable domain: EAGVAQSPRYKIIEKRQSVAFWCNPISGHATLYWYQQILGQGPKLLIQFQNNGVVDDSQLPKDRFSAERLKGVDSTLKIQPAKLEDSAVYLCASSFFGQSVSPLHFGNGTRLTVT.